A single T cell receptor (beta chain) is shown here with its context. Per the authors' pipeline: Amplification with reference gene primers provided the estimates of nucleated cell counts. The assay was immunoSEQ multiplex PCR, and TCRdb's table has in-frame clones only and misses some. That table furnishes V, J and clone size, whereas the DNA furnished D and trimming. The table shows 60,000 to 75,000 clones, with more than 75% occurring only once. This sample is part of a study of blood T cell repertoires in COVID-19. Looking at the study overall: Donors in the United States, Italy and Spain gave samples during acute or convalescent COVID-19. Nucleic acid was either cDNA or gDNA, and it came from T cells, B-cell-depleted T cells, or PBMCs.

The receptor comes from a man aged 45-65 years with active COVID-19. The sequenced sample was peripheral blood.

CDR3 protein: CASSLRRGSPYEQYF. CDR3 bases: TGTGCCAGCAGTTTGAGACGGGGGTCACCGTACGAGCAGTACTTC. This chain connects TRBV27 to TRBJ2-7; D perhaps matches TRBD2 (6 bases). This CDR3 is 15 amino acids long. Germline values: CDR1 MNHEY, CDR2 SMNVEV (reference sequence). Trimming left V 3 bases short and J 4 bases short, with 16 bases between.